Each of the 32 T cell receptor beta chains below was sequenced from the same sample in a study of blood T cell repertoires in COVID-19. Only in-frame clones appear in the TCRdb table, and some are missing; sequencing was by immunoSEQ multiplex PCR. This repertoire shows 200,000 to 250,000 clones, around 86% found once; its top ten account for around a tenth. Sequencing was done on a sample of peripheral blood. The receptors here all came from a man aged 45-65 years with COVID-19, enrolled during active disease.

CDR3 coding DNA: TGTGCCAGTAACTCTGTCGGGGGGCTCGAGACCCAGTACTTC. Protein product: CASNSVGGLETQYF. The V call is TRBV19, the J call TRBJ2-5, with D perhaps matching TRBD2 (7 bases). V shed 7 bases and J shed 5 bases, with 17 bases lying between them. Germline loops: CDR1 LNHDA, CDR2 SQIVND (reference sequence). The CDR3 covers 14 residues.

The gene calls are TRBV7-9 and TRBJ1-1; 10 bases line up with TRBD1. CDR1 and CDR2 (germline): SEHNR, FQNEAQ (reference sequence). This CDR3 is 18 amino acids long. The V segment lost 5 bases and the J segment 2 bases; nucleotides outside the gene matches: 14. This chain's CDR3 is CASSPRGQGLSYNTEAFF. Here the CDR3 DNA reads TGTGCCAGCAGCCCGAGGGGACAGGGGCTTTCCTATAACACTGAAGCTTTCTTT.

This chain links TRBV6-2 or TRBV6-3 with TRBJ1-5; D call uncertain. From germline, CDR1 is MNHEY and CDR2 SVGEGT. Deletions cut 3 bases from V and 4 bases from J, with 16 bases between. The CDR3 consists of 16 residues. This chain's CDR3 is CASSYSSPLPNQPQHF. The CDR3 DNA sequence: TGTGCCAGCAGTTATTCGAGTCCTTTGCCTAATCAGCCCCAGCATTTT.

The CDR3 coding sequence is TGTGCCAGCAGCCCCGGGACTAGCGGGAGGGATAGCACAGATACGCAGTATTTT. This gives the protein CASSPGTSGRDSTDTQYF. V and J are TRBV5-4 and TRBJ2-3, with 16 bases that match TRBD2. This CDR3 region has 18 residues. Trimming cost V 4 bases and J 0 bases; bases outside gene matches: 5. CDR1 and CDR2 (germline): SGHNT, YYREEE (reference sequence).

This chain connects TRBV7-9 to TRBJ2-2; tentative D call: TRBD2 (5 bases). Trimming took off 5 bases at V and 4 bases at J, with 17 bases between the two ends. Germline values: CDR1 SEHNR, CDR2 FQNEAQ (reference sequence). CDR3 length: 16 amino acids. CDR3 amino acids: CASSPRTGRGTGELFF. CDR3 in DNA: TGTGCCAGCAGCCCCCGGACGGGGAGAGGCACCGGGGAGCTGTTTTTT. Looking up the rest from reference TRBV7-9 and TRBJ2-2 gives the full variable domain: DTGVSQNPRHKITKRGQNVTFRCDPISEHNRLYWYRQTLGQGPEFLTYFQNEAQLEKSRLLSDRFSAERPKGSFSTLEIQRTEQGDSAMYLCASSPRTGRGTGELFFGEGSRLTVL.

This clone was observed a single time. As DNA, the CDR3 is TGTGCCAGCAGCGTAGAGGCTAGCGGGAGGAGCTCCTACAATGAGCAGTTCTTC. Protein product: CASSVEASGRSSYNEQFF. The chain employs TRBV9 and TRBJ2-1; 11 nucleotides align to TRBD2. The CDR3 is 18 amino acids. V dropped 0 bases and J dropped 0; count of bases not matched to a gene: 5. Germline lookup yields CDR1 SGDLS and CDR2 YYNGEE.

The V and J genes are TRBV3-1 (or the pseudogene TRBV3-2) and TRBJ2-3; D is unresolved. This CDR3 region has 13 residues. Germline-derived CDR1 and CDR2 are LGHDT and YNNKEL (reference sequence). V dropped 2 bases and J dropped 3 bases, with 6 bases sitting between them. The CDR3 loop is CASSQTVTDTQYF. In DNA form, the CDR3 reads TGTGCCAGCAGCCAAACTGTGACAGATACGCAGTATTTT.

The chain carries TRBV7-8 and TRBJ1-5; D not certain. The germline V gene has CDR1 SGHVS and CDR2 FQNEAQ. The ends were cut back, 1 base at V and 4 bases at J, with 5 bases in the middle. CDR3 size: 13 residues. CDR3 protein: CASSLGQNQPQHF. The DNA of the CDR3 is TGTGCCAGCAGCTTAGGGCAGAATCAGCCCCAGCATTTT. The whole variable domain, filled in from reference TRBV7-8 and TRBJ1-5, reads GAGVSQSPRYKVAKRGQDVALRCDPISGHVSLFWYQQALGQGPEFLTYFQNEAQLDKSGLPSDRFFAERPEGSVSTLKIQRTQQEDSAVYLCASSLGQNQPQHFGDGTRLSIL.

This clone has a single count. This chain joins TRBV5-1 and TRBJ2-2; a possible D gene is TRBD2 (6 bases). Germline assignment: CDR1 SGHRS and CDR2 YFSETQ. The CDR3 length is 14 residues. V gave up 5 bases and J gave up 1 base, with 9 bases separating them. The CDR3 is CASRGGMNTGELFF. CDR3 in DNA: TGCGCCAGCAGGGGCGGGATGAACACCGGGGAGCTGTTTTTT.

This clone turned up a few times. This chain connects TRBV5-4 to TRBJ2-2, with D perhaps TRBD1 (6 bases). V lost 0 bases and J 1 base, leaving 19 bases between the germline ends. CDR1 is SGHNT, CDR2 YYREEE, per germline (reference sequence). The CDR3 runs to 19 residues. The CDR3 DNA reads as TGTGCCAGCAGCTTGGGGCCCACCGGCAGGGGAAAGAACACCGGGGAGCTGTTTTTT. Protein: CASSLGPTGRGKNTGELFF.

The V call is TRBV6-1, the J call TRBJ1-2; a weak D match, TRBD1 (5 bases). V was shortened by 4 bases and J by 4 bases, with 19 bases between the two germline ends. CDR3 length: 16 amino acids. Per germline, CDR1 MNHNS and CDR2 SASEGT. The CDR3 protein is CASSALAGGGSYGYTF. In DNA form, the CDR3 reads TGTGCCAGCAGTGCCTTGGCGGGTGGGGGGAGCTATGGCTACACCTTC.

The chain combines TRBV7-8 with TRBJ2-3; 8 positions agree with TRBD2. This CDR3 has 16 residues. Germline assignment: CDR1 SGHVS and CDR2 FQNEAQ. The V segment lost 5 bases and the J segment 0 bases; nucleotides outside the gene matches: 7. This CDR3 is CASSPGGGTSTDTQYF. In DNA, the CDR3 is TGTGCCAGCAGCCCGGGAGGGGGGACTAGCACAGATACGCAGTATTTT.

This sequence joins TRBV29-1 and TRBJ2-3; 14 bases are a match to TRBD2. V dropped 3 bases and J dropped 3; count of bases not matched to a gene: 5. Germline-derived CDR1 and CDR2 are SQVTM and ANQGSEA. This CDR3 contains 16 residues. CDR3 amino acids: CSVDPRTSGGTDTQYF. DNA for the CDR3: TGCAGCGTTGACCCTCGGACTAGCGGGGGGACAGATACGCAGTATTTT.

The V call is TRBV19, the J call TRBJ2-7, with TRBD1 matching over 7 bases. Losses at the gene ends were 1 base for V and 2 bases for J; bases not matched to a gene: 8. The CDR3 is made up of 16 amino acids. Germline V gene lookup returns CDR1 LNHDA and CDR2 SQIVND (reference sequence). The CDR3 bases are TGTGCCAGTAGTATAGCGGCGACAGGGCTCCCCTACGAGCAGTACTTC. This encodes CASSIAATGLPYEQYF. Combining the CDR3 with reference TRBV19 and TRBJ2-7 gives the whole variable domain DGGITQSPKYLFRKEGQNVTLSCEQNLNHDAMYWYRQDPGQGLRLIYYSQIVNDFQKGDIAEGYSVSREKKESFPLTVTSAQKNPTAFYLCASSIAATGLPYEQYFGPGTRLTVT.

This rearrangement joins TRBV21-1 to TRBJ2-4; the DNA was not used to check the table's D call, TRBD1. TRBV21-1 is shown as a pseudogene. The length of the CDR3 is 15 residues. The CDR3: CASSKGGQGRYIQYF. CDR3 in DNA: TGTGCCAGCAGCAAAGGAGGACAGGGGAGGTACATTCAGTACTTC.

V gene TRBV6-5 combines with J gene TRBJ1-5; 8 bases fit TRBD1. Germline V gene sequence: CDR1 MNHEY, CDR2 SVGAGI. Trimming removed 6 bases from V and 9 bases from J; junction bases left unmatched: 13. The CDR3 loop spans 15 amino acids. CDR3 DNA sequence: TGTGCCAGCAGAGTCAGGGGGCGAGAATTACGGCCCCAGCATTTT. Amino acids: CASRVRGRELRPQHF.

The chain is built from TRBV7-6 and TRBJ2-2, with D tentatively TRBD2 (5 bases). In germline, CDR1 is SGHVS, CDR2 FNYEAQ. The V gene lost 2 bases and the J gene lost 1 base, with 8 bases spanning the gap. This CDR3 comprises 15 residues. CDR3 protein: CASSLSAGNTGELFF. The CDR3 nucleotides read TGTGCCAGCAGCTTATCGGCGGGGAACACCGGGGAGCTGTTTTTT.

The chain's CDR3 is CASSLTYEQYF. CDR3 sequence (DNA): TGTGCCAGCAGCCTAACCTACGAGCAGTACTTC. The rearrangement uses TRBV7-2 and TRBJ2-7; D not resolved. Looked up from germline, CDR1 is SGHTA and CDR2 is FQGNSA. Trimming cost V 5 bases and J 2 bases, with 4 bases left between them. This CDR3 contains 11 residues.

The V gene is TRBV4-1, the J gene TRBJ2-7; tentatively, D is TRBD2 (5 bases). The length of the CDR3 is 12 residues. Deletions cut 1 base from V and 6 bases from J, with 7 bases between. Germline CDR1 reads MGHRA; CDR2 reads YSYEKL. CDR3 DNA sequence: TGCGCCAGCAGCCAAGGGACTGGCGAGCAGTACTTC. Translating gives CASSQGTGEQYF.

V gene TRBV7-3 combines with J gene TRBJ2-1, with 12 bases identical to TRBD2. The V and J ends lost 0 bases and 8 bases, in that order; junction bases with no gene match: 2. This CDR3 has 15 residues. Germline V lookup: CDR1 SGHTA, CDR2 FQGTGA. CDR3 coding DNA: TGTGCCAGCAGCTTAACCAGGACTAGCGGGGATGAGCAGTTCTTC. Protein: CASSLTRTSGDEQFF.

The rearrangement links TRBV18 to TRBJ2-5; 10 bases align to TRBD2. Germline CDR1 and CDR2: KGHSH and LQKENI. This CDR3 comprises 15 residues. After removal of 3 bases from V and 2 bases from J, the junction contained 3 bases not matched to a gene. The CDR3 loop is CASSPASGGQETQYF. The CDR3 nucleotides are TGTGCCAGCTCACCGGCTAGCGGGGGACAAGAGACCCAGTACTTC.

V usage is TRBV28 and J usage is TRBJ1-5; perhaps TRBD1 as D (5 bases). V gave up 4 bases and J gave up 1 base, with 11 bases separating them. From germline, CDR1 is MDHEN and CDR2 SYDVKM. CDR3 length: 15 residues. The CDR3 coding sequence is TGTGCCAGCAGTTGGTCAGGGCCCAGCAATCAGCCCCAGCATTTT. It codes for CASSWSGPSNQPQHF.

The rearrangement joins TRBV7-2 to TRBJ2-3; D gene ambiguous. The CDR3 runs to 13 residues. The V end was cut by 5 bases, the J end by 2 bases, with 8 bases between. In germline, CDR1 is SGHTA, CDR2 FQGNSA. The CDR3 region is CASSQRLTDTQYF. The CDR3 DNA sequence: TGTGCCAGCAGCCAGAGACTCACAGATACGCAGTATTTT.

J is TRBJ2-1 and V is TRBV19, with D perhaps TRBD2 (6 bases). Germline assignment: CDR1 LNHDA and CDR2 SQIVND (reference sequence). There are 15 residues in the CDR3. The V end lost 4 bases, the J end lost 0 bases, and 10 bases lay between the germline ends. The chain's CDR3 is CASSTSGSSYNEQFF. The CDR3 nucleotides read TGTGCCAGTAGTACGTCCGGGAGCTCCTACAATGAGCAGTTCTTC.

This clone has only a few counts. The chain links TRBV6-2 or TRBV6-3 to TRBJ2-7, with a weak D call TRBD2 (6 bases). Per the germline V gene, CDR1 is MNHEY and CDR2 is SVGEGT. The CDR3 loop spans 16 amino acids. V lost 4 bases, J lost 4 bases, and 20 bases lay in between. CDR3: CASSWGSRDSLYEQYF. For the CDR3, the DNA is TGTGCCAGCAGTTGGGGGTCCCGGGACTCTCTATACGAGCAGTACTTC.

The chain joins TRBV28 to TRBJ2-7; perhaps TRBD1 as D (5 bases). The germline gives CDR1 MDHEN, CDR2 SYDVKM. V was cut by 6 bases and J by 2 bases, with 14 bases left in between. The CDR3 contains 14 residues. CDR3 sequence (DNA): TGTGCCAGCAGCTCGGGTGGACAAACCTACGAGCAGTACTTC. Its protein is CASSSGGQTYEQYF.

V is TRBV7-2 and J is TRBJ2-7; weak D call: TRBD2 (6 bases). The CDR3 loop spans 14 amino acids. V lost 4 bases and J 3 bases, leaving 13 bases between the germline ends. From germline, CDR1 is SGHTA and CDR2 FQGNSA. The CDR3 is CASSWGVFGYEQYF. CDR3 nucleotides: TGTGCCAGCAGCTGGGGGGTTTTTGGCTACGAGCAGTACTTC.

The chain links TRBV27 to TRBJ1-5, with 9 bases lining up with TRBD1. This CDR3 comprises 14 residues. After removal of 5 bases from V and 3 bases from J, the junction contained 2 bases not matched to a gene. The V gene's germline CDR1 is MNHEY and CDR2 SMNVEV (reference sequence). The CDR3 is CASSLQGANQPQHF. In nucleotides, the CDR3 is TGTGCCAGCAGTCTACAGGGGGCCAATCAGCCCCAGCATTTT.

CDR3 loop: CASSYSGGARSYEQYF. CDR3 nucleotides: TGTGCCAGCAGTTACAGTGGGGGGGCCCGCTCCTACGAGCAGTACTTC. The gene calls are TRBV6-5 and TRBJ2-7; possibly TRBD2 for D (7 bases). Germline V gene data show CDR1 as MNHEY and CDR2 as SVGAGI. V dropped 2 bases and J dropped 0 bases, with 14 bases sitting between them. CDR3 size: 16 residues.

V usage is TRBV6-5 and J usage is TRBJ2-1; 7 bases are a match to TRBD2. The CDR3 consists of 14 residues. CDR1 is MNHEY and CDR2 is SVGAGI in the germline V gene. With 6 bases clipped from V and 3 bases from J, the junction kept 5 bases outside the gene matches. The CDR3 region has the DNA TGTGCCAGCAGAGGAACGGGGGGCTACAATGAGCAGTTCTTC. This encodes CASRGTGGYNEQFF.

This chain uses TRBV7-6 with TRBJ2-7, with 12 bases that match TRBD2. The CDR3 is made up of 16 amino acids. After removal of 1 base from V and 3 bases from J, the junction contained 4 bases not matched to a gene. CDR1 is SGHVS, CDR2 FNYEAQ, per germline. This chain's CDR3 is CASSLVTSGSVYEQYF. The CDR3 nucleotides are TGTGCCAGCAGCTTAGTGACTAGCGGGAGTGTCTACGAGCAGTACTTC.

The V gene is TRBV19, the J gene TRBJ2-7; D possibly corresponds to TRBD2 (7 bases). The CDR3 covers 15 residues. Germline-derived CDR1 and CDR2 are LNHDA and SQIVND (reference sequence). Trimming removed 6 bases at V and 2 bases at J, with 17 bases between. CDR3 protein: CASSRNGGLTYEQYF. CDR3 coding DNA: TGTGCCAGTAGCCGGAACGGGGGGCTTACCTACGAGCAGTACTTC.